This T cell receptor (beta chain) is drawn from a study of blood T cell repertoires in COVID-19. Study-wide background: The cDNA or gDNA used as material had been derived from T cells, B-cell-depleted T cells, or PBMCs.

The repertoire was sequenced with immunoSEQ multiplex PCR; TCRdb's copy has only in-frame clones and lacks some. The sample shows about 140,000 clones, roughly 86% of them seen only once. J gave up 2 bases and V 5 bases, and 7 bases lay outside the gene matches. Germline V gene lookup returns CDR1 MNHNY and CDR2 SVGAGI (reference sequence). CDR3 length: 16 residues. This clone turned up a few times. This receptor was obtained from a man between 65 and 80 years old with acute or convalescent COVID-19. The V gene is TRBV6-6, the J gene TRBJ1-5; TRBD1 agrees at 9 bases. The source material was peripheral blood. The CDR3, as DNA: TGTGCCAGCAGTAAAGGACAGGGGATGGGCAATCAGCCCCAGCATTTT. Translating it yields CASSKGQGMGNQPQHF.